The 19 T cell receptor beta chains in this list originate from one sample, sequenced in a study of T cells in Graves' hyperthyroidism and ophthalmopathy (dated by TCRdb to between 2018 and 2020). Library construction relied on multiplex PCR. Instrument used: Illumina HiSeq 2000. The TCR beta CDR3 regions were amplified from RNA transcripts. The TCR CDR3 was subjected to a first round of RT-PCR using the HTBI primer set and the Qiagen OneStep RT-PCR kit. TCRdb redid the processing of the public reads, applying fastp at Q25 and MiXCR, and retained in-frame beta chains. Entries that share a CDR3 protein sequence are merged under the most common genes and DNA. This sample comprises some 440,000 distinct CDR3 sequences, approximately 14% of them detected only once. About 14% of the sample is in the top ten clones. Sequencing was done on a sample of blood. The source is a woman between 18 and 29 years old with Graves' hyperthyroidism.

This clonotype was detected many times. This chain links TRBV7-8 with TRBJ2-7; D is unclear. Germline-derived CDR1 and CDR2 are SGHVS and FQNEAQ. The CDR3 length is 14 residues. Trimming cost V 1 base and J 2 bases, with 9 bases left between them. The CDR3 reads CASSLVVGTYEQYF. In nucleotides, the CDR3 is TGTGCCAGCAGCTTAGTCGTAGGAACCTACGAGCAGTACTTC.

This clonotype was recorded at least ten times. The CDR3 DNA sequence: TGCAGCGTTGAAGGGGAGACTAGCGGGAGTCGGGAGACCCAGTACTTC. Its protein is CSVEGETSGSRETQYF. The V and J genes are TRBV29-1 and TRBJ2-5, with TRBD2 matching 12 bases. CDR3 length: 16 amino acids. The V segment lost 1 base and the J segment 5 bases; nucleotides outside the gene matches: 8. Germline-derived CDR1 and CDR2 are SQVTM and ANQGSEA.

The J gene is TRBJ1-1, the V gene TRBV29-1, with a weak D call TRBD1 (6 bases). The V end lost 6 bases, the J end lost 0 bases, and 14 bases lay between the germline ends. The germline V gene has CDR1 SQVTM and CDR2 ANQGSEA. The CDR3 covers 14 residues. This CDR3 reads CSVPDRSMNTEAFF. DNA for the CDR3: TGCAGCGTCCCGGACAGAAGTATGAACACTGAAGCTTTCTTT.

Ten or more counts support this clonotype. The chain links TRBV10-3 to TRBJ2-3; maybe TRBD2 (6 bases). Germline V CDR1 and CDR2: ENHRY, SYGVKD. This CDR3 region has 17 residues. Trimming shortened V by 6 bases and J by 5 bases, and 24 bases separated the two germline ends. The CDR3 here is CAISGPMVAEDLDTQYF. In DNA, the CDR3 is TGTGCCATCAGCGGTCCTATGGTAGCGGAGGATTTAGATACGCAGTATTTT.

This chain links TRBV5-8 with TRBJ1-1; no clear D gene. The CDR3 sequence is 20 residues long. The V and J ends lost 5 bases and 1 base respectively, with 30 bases between them. In germline, CDR1 is SGHTS, CDR2 YDEGEE. The CDR3 is CASRLASASMASLGNTEAFF. The DNA of the CDR3 is TGTGCCAGCAGACTAGCCTCGGCCTCTATGGCCTCCCTGGGGAACACTGAAGCTTTCTTT.

This clonotype was counted ten times or more. V gene TRBV11-2 combines with J gene TRBJ1-2, with D perhaps matching TRBD1 (5 bases). Per germline, CDR1 SGHAT and CDR2 FQNNGV. The CDR3 consists of 16 residues. The ends were cut back, 1 base at V and 2 bases at J, with 14 bases in the middle. CDR3 sequence: CASSLAEQGPNYGYTF. CDR3 DNA: TGTGCCAGCAGCTTAGCCGAGCAGGGACCCAACTATGGCTACACCTTC.

The gene calls are TRBV2 and TRBJ2-1; 7 bases align to TRBD2. The CDR3 runs 13 residues. The junction had 11 bases not matched to a gene; V was cut back by 8 bases and J by 10 bases. Germline V gene lookup returns CDR1 SNHLY and CDR2 FYNNEI. The CDR3 spells CASGLETAGEQFF. For the CDR3, the DNA is TGTGCCAGCGGCTTGGAAACAGCGGGGGAGCAGTTCTTC. Full variable domain (outside the CDR3, taken from reference TRBV2 and TRBJ2-1): EPEVTQTPSHQVTQMGQEVILRCVPISNHLYFYWYRQILGQKVEFLVSFYNNEISEKSEIFDDQFSVERPDGSNFTLKIRSTKLEDSAMYFCASGLETAGEQFFGPGTRLTVL.

This clonotype was recorded at least ten times. CDR3 in amino acids: CASRGGYNEQFF. For the CDR3, the DNA is TGTGCCAGCCGCGGGGGTTACAATGAGCAGTTCTTC. The chain carries TRBV6-2 or TRBV6-3 and TRBJ2-1, with TRBD2 matching 7 bases. From germline, CDR1 is MNHEY and CDR2 SVGEGT. V shed 8 bases and J 4 bases; nucleotides not matched to a gene: 2. The length of the CDR3 is 12 residues.

The V gene is TRBV19, the J gene TRBJ1-1, with D possibly TRBD1 on 5 matching bases. CDR3 length equals 14 residues. The germline CDR1 and CDR2 sequences are LNHDA and SQIVND (reference sequence). V shed 0 bases and J shed 3 bases, with 8 bases lying between them. Here the CDR3 DNA reads TGTGCCAGTAGTATAGATCCCAGGGACACTGAAGCTTTCTTT. Encoded protein: CASSIDPRDTEAFF. The full variable domain, with the rest looked up from reference TRBV19 and TRBJ1-1, is DGGITQSPKYLFRKEGQNVTLSCEQNLNHDAMYWYRQDPGQGLRLIYYSQIVNDFQKGDIAEGYSVSREKKESFPLTVTSAQKNPTAFYLCASSIDPRDTEAFFGQGTRLTVV.

This clonotype was detected many times. This rearrangement joins TRBV7-8 to TRBJ1-1; TRBD1 is a possible D gene (6 bases). The CDR3 covers 15 residues. Between the trimmed V and J ends, which lost 6 bases and 4 bases, there was a span of 18 bases. Germline V gives CDR1 SGHVS, CDR2 FQNEAQ. For the CDR3, the DNA is TGTGCCAGCAGTACAGGGAGGTTGAGGCCCACTGAAGCTTTCTTT. The encoded protein is CASSTGRLRPTEAFF.

This clonotype was counted only a few times. The gene calls are TRBV5-1 and TRBJ2-7, with D possibly matching TRBD2 (5 bases). The ends were cut back, 4 bases at V and 0 bases at J, with 17 bases in the middle. The length of the CDR3 is 16 residues. Germline V CDR1 and CDR2: SGHRS, YFSETQ. The CDR3 spells CASSLDGQGSSYEQYF. The CDR3 DNA follows: TGCGCCAGCAGCCTCGACGGGCAAGGGAGCTCCTACGAGCAGTACTTC.

This clonotype was seen repeatedly, ten times or more. This chain uses TRBV27 with TRBJ2-7; D call uncertain. V lost 5 bases and J 4 bases, leaving 12 bases between the germline ends. This CDR3 region has 13 residues. The germline gives CDR1 MNHEY, CDR2 SMNVEV (reference sequence). Here the CDR3 reads CASSADGPYEQYF. CDR3 nucleotides: TGTGCCAGCAGTGCGGACGGGCCTTACGAGCAGTACTTC.

This clonotype was recorded at least ten times. The V gene is TRBV7-9, the J gene TRBJ2-7; the D gene is possibly TRBD1 (6 bases). V lost 6 bases and J 0 bases, leaving 9 bases between the germline ends. This CDR3 is built from 13 residues. CDR1 and CDR2 (germline): SEHNR, FQNEAQ (reference sequence). CDR3 amino acids: CASSGQHSYEQYF. In nucleotides, the CDR3 is TGTGCCAGCAGTGGACAGCACTCCTACGAGCAGTACTTC. Drawing the rest from reference TRBV7-9 and TRBJ2-7, the complete variable domain is DTGVSQNPRHKITKRGQNVTFRCDPISEHNRLYWYRQTLGQGPEFLTYFQNEAQLEKSRLLSDRFSAERPKGSFSTLEIQRTEQGDSAMYLCASSGQHSYEQYFGPGTRLTVT.

This clonotype has at least ten counts. The V and J genes are TRBV20-1 and TRBJ2-1; 11 bases are a match to TRBD2. Germline-derived CDR1 and CDR2 are DFQATT and SNEGSKA (reference sequence). Unmatched junction bases numbered 3, after V lost 5 bases and J lost 6 bases. The CDR3 runs 13 residues. For the CDR3, the DNA is TGCAGTGCTGCTACTAGCGGGGGCAATGAGCAGTTCTTC. Residues: CSAATSGGNEQFF.

This clonotype turned up a few times. The genes are TRBV10-3 and TRBJ2-1, with 10 positions matching TRBD2. Losses at the gene ends were 7 bases for V and 5 bases for J; bases not matched to a gene: 5. The CDR3 totals 14 residues. Germline V CDR1 and CDR2: ENHRY, SYGVKD. This CDR3 reads CAINVAGGNNEQFF. CDR3 nucleotides: TGTGCCATCAACGTAGCGGGAGGTAACAATGAGCAGTTCTTC.

This clonotype was picked up a small number of times. The chain carries TRBV24-1 and TRBJ1-1; the D is unclear. This CDR3 contains 15 residues. Germline V lookup: CDR1 KGHDR, CDR2 SFDVKD. With 2 bases removed from V and 0 bases from J, the gap between germline ends came to 9 bases. The CDR3 spells CATSDSGGVNTEAFF. DNA for the CDR3: TGTGCCACCAGTGATTCAGGCGGTGTGAACACTGAAGCTTTCTTT.

This chain links TRBV20-1 with TRBJ2-7, with a tentative D call TRBD1 (5 bases). The CDR3 runs 13 residues. Germline V lookup: CDR1 DFQATT, CDR2 SNEGSKA (reference sequence). The V and J ends lost 0 bases and 5 bases respectively, with 11 bases between them. The CDR3 protein is CSARDPGFHEQYF. In DNA form, the CDR3 reads TGCAGTGCTAGAGATCCAGGGTTCCACGAGCAGTACTTC.

This clonotype was counted between two and nine times. The chain carries TRBV6-1 and TRBJ2-1, with 7 bases fitting TRBD1. CDR1 and CDR2 from the germline V gene are MNHNS and SASEGT. This CDR3 region has 14 residues. The V and J ends lost 7 bases and 6 bases, in that order; junction bases with no gene match: 9. CDR3 in amino acids: CASTGQLDFNEQFF. The CDR3 nucleotides are TGTGCCAGCACGGGACAGCTAGACTTCAATGAGCAGTTCTTC.

At least ten counts were recorded for this clonotype. This chain links TRBV5-1 with TRBJ2-7, with D possibly being TRBD2 (5 bases). This CDR3 has 15 residues. Germline values: CDR1 SGHRS, CDR2 YFSETQ. Trimming pared 4 bases from V and 5 bases from J, leaving 19 bases between. The CDR3 is CASSPSGEEAHEQYF. CDR3 DNA: TGCGCCAGCAGCCCGTCGGGTGAGGAGGCTCACGAGCAGTACTTC. The full variable domain, completed using reference TRBV5-1 and TRBJ2-7, is KAGVTQTPRYLIKTRGQQVTLSCSPISGHRSVSWYQQTPGQGLQFLFEYFSETQRNKGNFPGRFSGRQFSNSRSEMNVSTLELGDSALYLCASSPSGEEAHEQYFGPGTRLTVT.